This is a list of T cell receptor beta chains from one sample in a study of CD8 T cells in Susac syndrome. TCRdb analysed the immunoSEQ multiplex PCR reads with MiXCR anew, one entry per CDR3 protein. Among about 190,000 distinct CDR3 sequences listed, 90% to 96% were seen once. The sample comprised CD4+ T cells from PBMCs. These receptors all stem from a human donor with Susac syndrome. The CDR3 runs from the conserved cysteine through the conserved F or W. Each record gives: CDR3 protein, D gene, V gene. D genes are given only for firm matches.

CDR3: CASSQVGKDTQYF
D: NA
V: TRBV3-1

CDR3: CASSATAGGDTQYF
D: NA
V: TRBV11-3

CDR3: CASSRAQGSYEQYF
D: NA
V: TRBV7-7

CDR3: CASRPDRGTDTQYF
D: NA
V: TRBV2

CDR3: CASSQAPGLPYEQYF
D: NA
V: TRBV3-1

CDR3: CSAREGLTGANTGELFF
D: NA
V: TRBV20-1

CDR3: CRGLGGINYGYTF
D: TRBD1
V: TRBV20-1

CDR3: CSASSPGRIYEQYF
D: NA
V: TRBV20-1

CDR3: CASSLEGQGAGGYTF
D: TRBD1
V: TRBV5-1

CDR3: CASRWDRSNQPQHF
D: TRBD1
V: TRBV6-6

CDR3: CASSVGFGEQYF
D: NA
V: TRBV2

CDR3: CASSARVGGETQYF
D: NA
V: TRBV2

CDR3: CAWRQGQGSTEAFF
D: TRBD1
V: TRBV30

CDR3: CASSVSGGGYNEQFF
D: TRBD2
V: TRBV28

CDR3: CASSQGQGGTEAFF
D: TRBD1
V: TRBV4-2

CDR3: CASSQGLALEQYF
D: TRBD2
V: TRBV12-3/TRBV12-4

CDR3: CASRTTQDSGRKLFF
D: NA
V: TRBV7-9

CDR3: CASSFITGGRDEQFF
D: TRBD1
V: TRBV12-3/TRBV12-4

CDR3: CASSSWGSGGAPGDQYF
D: TRBD2
V: TRBV7-2

CDR3: CASSIPSRARYEQYF
D: NA
V: TRBV12-3/TRBV12-4

CDR3: CSASLASRGGQPQHF
D: NA
V: TRBV20-1

CDR3: CSVGGQLGEKLFF
D: NA
V: TRBV29-1

CDR3: CASSQVGGGRETQYF
D: NA
V: TRBV3-1

CDR3: CSATNLAGRTGELFF
D: TRBD2
V: TRBV20-1

CDR3: CAWNLGANVLTF
D: NA
V: TRBV30

CDR3: CATSGTISGNTIYF
D: NA
V: TRBV15

CDR3: CASSFARTGELFF
D: NA
V: TRBV27

CDR3: CASSQGGQGTRTYEQYF
D: TRBD1
V: TRBV3-1

CDR3: CASSHNWGGDRNEQFF
D: TRBD2
V: TRBV3-1

CDR3: CASSYSGNEKLFF
D: NA
V: TRBV6-6

CDR3: CAISEESGTEAFF
D: NA
V: TRBV10-3

CDR3: CASSEGTDNSPLHF
D: TRBD1
V: TRBV2

CDR3: CATSRDRGAGELFF
D: TRBD2
V: TRBV15

CDR3: CASSQGEVGQPQHF
D: NA
V: TRBV4-2

CDR3: CSARGDSEKLFF
D: NA
V: TRBV20-1

CDR3: CSVDMIGVGEQFF
D: NA
V: TRBV29-1

CDR3: CSARRGLGTDTQYF
D: TRBD2
V: TRBV20-1

CDR3: CAWSSGSGVSTDTQYF
D: TRBD2
V: TRBV30

CDR3: CASSQRGAPHTGELFF
D: NA
V: TRBV4-3

CDR3: CASSHRVEGYTF
D: NA
V: TRBV3-1

CDR3: CASSLLGQGYNEQFF
D: TRBD1
V: TRBV5-1

CDR3: CASITQSNYGYTF
D: NA
V: TRBV2

CDR3: CAWSDGLNQPQHF
D: NA
V: TRBV30

CDR3: CASRTTGNVAFF
D: NA
V: TRBV7-2

CDR3: CASGGTTGSTGELFF
D: TRBD2
V: TRBV12-3/TRBV12-4

CDR3: CASGRTGGRTDTQYF
D: TRBD1
V: TRBV7-9

CDR3: CASSSQRGTYNEQFF
D: TRBD2
V: TRBV7-7

CDR3: CASSYSDAAYGYTF
D: NA
V: TRBV6-2/TRBV6-3

CDR3: CASSAQGRGETQYF
D: NA
V: TRBV19

CDR3: CASTWDRDNSPLHF
D: TRBD1
V: TRBV12-3/TRBV12-4

CDR3: CASSPGTSGAKETQYF
D: TRBD2
V: TRBV5-1

CDR3: CASSYSGGFRSPLHF
D: NA
V: TRBV6-6

CDR3: CSAKGGDQPQHF
D: NA
V: TRBV20-1

CDR3: CSVVRRQTHLEQFF
D: NA
V: TRBV29-1